This T cell receptor (beta chain) comes out of a study of shared clonotypes between healthy human individuals. This CDR3 region has 13 residues. J lost 4 bases, V lost 3 bases, and 3 bases had no gene match. Per germline, CDR1 SGHRS and CDR2 YFSETQ. Comment on this clone: No antigen is known for it.

Study-wide findings and caveats: Rarefaction analysis demonstrated incomplete sorted-subset sequencing notwithstanding large depth. When compared with the clonotypes that were shared by all four sorted-subset donors, the non-shared clonotypes turned out to have lower generation probabilities.

Each PCR replicate from the sorted subsets contained 150 to 250 ng DNA, which is tens of thousands of T cell genomes. The method was immunoSEQ multiplex PCR; TCRdb's version includes in-frame clones alone and lacks a portion of them. The data hold 630,000 or so clones, with more than 95% observed a single time. CD45RO-negative CD8 cells positively selected for CCR7 made up the naive population, which excluded terminally differentiated effector memory CD45RA+ cells. This receptor was identified in a man aged 25 to 40 in good health. This chain joins TRBV5-1 and TRBJ1-2; TRBD1 matches at 7 bases. Sample: naive CD8+ T cells sorted from blood. CDR3 DNA sequence: TGCGCCAGCAGCTCCGGGACAGCCTATGGCTACACCTTC. This gives the protein CASSSGTAYGYTF.